The 16 T cell receptor beta chains in this list originate from one sample, sequenced in a study of graft-versus-host responses after intestinal transplantation. Profiling relied on immunoSEQ multiplex PCR, and the TCRdb table lists in-frame clones only, not all of them. Found here are around 12,000 clones, around 84% of them singletons; the top ten hold less than 10%. The specimen comprised PBMCs, sampled roughly 310 days after intestinal transplant. All receptors derive from a human patient who received an intestinal transplant, so some T cells may come from the graft donor.

The rearrangement joins TRBV19 to TRBJ2-6; 7 positions match TRBD1. V was clipped by 4 bases and J by 2 bases; unmatched bases: 11. From germline, CDR1 is LNHDA and CDR2 SQIVND (reference sequence). The CDR3 is made up of 18 amino acids. The CDR3 reads CASSTQRQGEAGANVLTF. CDR3 sequence (DNA): TGTGCCAGTAGTACTCAAAGACAGGGCGAGGCTGGGGCCAACGTCCTGACTTTC. Full variable domain (rest looked up from reference TRBV19 and TRBJ2-6): DGGITQSPKYLFRKEGQNVTLSCEQNLNHDAMYWYRQDPGQGLRLIYYSQIVNDFQKGDIAEGYSVSREKKESFPLTVTSAQKNPTAFYLCASSTQRQGEAGANVLTFGAGSRLTVL.

This sequence joins TRBV5-1 and TRBJ1-2; D not certain. The V gene's germline CDR1 is SGHRS and CDR2 YFSETQ. V lost 0 bases and J lost 5, with 8 bases in between. The CDR3 runs 13 residues. The CDR3 here is CASSLAVTYGYTF. The CDR3 nucleotides are TGCGCCAGCAGCTTGGCCGTGACTTATGGCTACACCTTC.

V and J are TRBV19 and TRBJ1-1; maybe TRBD1 (5 bases). The V end was cut by 4 bases, the J end by 0 bases, with 9 bases between. CDR1 is LNHDA and CDR2 is SQIVND in the germline V gene (reference sequence). The CDR3 spans 14 residues. CDR3 DNA sequence: TGTGCCAGTAGTACAAGGGACGTGAACACTGAAGCTTTCTTT. Translation: CASSTRDVNTEAFF.

J is TRBJ2-7 and V is TRBV4-2, with 9 nucleotides matching TRBD2. The junction had 6 bases not matched to a gene; V was cut back by 3 bases and J by 3 bases. Germline CDR1 is LGHNA and CDR2 is YNFKEQ. This CDR3 has 15 residues. CDR3 DNA: TGTGCCAGCAGCCAGGCGACTAGCGGAGTCTACGAGCAGTACTTC. Its translation is CASSQATSGVYEQYF.

This clone was observed a few times. V gene TRBV5-6 combines with J gene TRBJ2-2; TRBD2 matches at 11 bases. Trimming removed 2 bases from V and 7 bases from J; junction bases left unmatched: 4. This CDR3 is built from 15 residues. Looked up from germline, CDR1 is SGHDT and CDR2 is YYEEEE. The CDR3, as DNA: TGTGCCAGCAGCTTACTAGCGGGAGTTGTCGGGGAGCTGTTTTTT. This encodes CASSLLAGVVGELFF.

The V call is TRBV4-1, the J call TRBJ2-7; D is perhaps TRBD1 (5 bases). Germline CDR1 is MGHRA and CDR2 is YSYEKL. V was cut by 0 bases and J by 4 bases, with 22 bases left in between. The CDR3 loop spans 18 amino acids. This chain's CDR3 is CASSQDFVQGLSRYEQYF. The CDR3 coding sequence is TGCGCCAGCAGCCAAGATTTTGTCCAGGGATTATCAAGATACGAGCAGTACTTC.

V and J are TRBV6-5 and TRBJ1-4, with a tentative D call TRBD1 (6 bases). The CDR3 runs to 14 residues. V shed 6 bases and J shed 8 bases, with 16 bases lying between them. Looked up from germline, CDR1 is MNHEY and CDR2 is SVGAGI. The DNA for the CDR3 is TGTGCCAGCAGACAGGCGGGACACCCCGAAAAACTGTTTTTT. Protein product: CASRQAGHPEKLFF.

CDR3 sequence reads: CASSQATDTQYF. DNA of the CDR3: TGCGCCAGCAGCCAAGCGACAGATACGCAGTATTTT. The chain combines TRBV4-1 with TRBJ2-3; no definite D call. V was clipped by 1 base and J by 3 bases, with 2 bases between them. This CDR3 is built from 12 residues. Germline-derived CDR1 and CDR2 are MGHRA and YSYEKL.

The CDR3 sequence is CASRGTGGFEAFF. The CDR3 coding sequence is TGTGCCAGCAGGGGGACAGGGGGATTTGAAGCTTTCTTT. The V gene is TRBV6-1, the J gene TRBJ1-1; 11 bases are a match to TRBD1. The CDR3 runs 13 residues. CDR1 and CDR2 from the germline V gene are MNHNS and SASEGT. The V and J ends lost 6 bases and 7 bases, in that order; junction bases with no gene match: 4.

As DNA, the CDR3 is TGTGCCAGTAGTATTGGGACAGTTTATGGCTACACCTTC. Encoded protein: CASSIGTVYGYTF. V gene TRBV19 combines with J gene TRBJ1-2; TRBD1 aligns across 7 bases. Germline V gene sequence: CDR1 LNHDA, CDR2 SQIVND (reference sequence). This CDR3 has 13 amino acids. Unmatched junction bases numbered 3, after V lost 3 bases and J lost 5 bases.

V and J are TRBV9 and TRBJ1-1; tentatively, D is TRBD1 (6 bases). The germline CDR1 and CDR2 sequences are SGDLS and YYNGEE. Trimming left V 0 bases short and J 4 bases short, with 10 bases between. This CDR3 has 14 residues. CDR3 nucleotides: TGTGCCAGCAGCGTAGATCCAGGGGCCACTGAAGCTTTCTTT. It codes for CASSVDPGATEAFF.

V usage is TRBV11-2 and J usage is TRBJ2-7; D not resolved. Per germline, CDR1 SGHAT and CDR2 FQNNGV. Between the trimmed V and J ends, which lost 6 bases and 5 bases, there was a span of 11 bases. The CDR3 runs 12 residues. As DNA, the CDR3 is TGTGCCAGCAGTTCTCCCCAGGACGAGCAGTACTTC. This gives the protein CASSSPQDEQYF.

The CDR3 here is CASSSASGTRTDTQYF. The CDR3, as DNA: TGTGCCAGCAGCTCCGCTAGCGGGACGAGGACGGATACGCAGTATTTT. The chain couples TRBV7-2 to TRBJ2-3, with 9 bases lining up with TRBD2. V lost 4 bases to trimming and J lost 6 bases; unmatched junction nucleotides: 11. The CDR3 contains 16 residues. CDR1 and CDR2 from the germline V gene are SGHTA and FQGNSA.

This chain links TRBV28 with TRBJ1-2, with 8 nucleotides matching TRBD1. Germline V CDR1 and CDR2: MDHEN, SYDVKM. The V and J ends lost 7 bases and 7 bases, in that order; junction bases with no gene match: 8. This CDR3 has 13 residues. The CDR3 is CASIGRGRTGYTF. CDR3 coding DNA: TGTGCCAGCATCGGCAGGGGGCGAACTGGCTACACCTTC.

This clone was counted between two and nine times. The rearrangement uses TRBV6-6 and TRBJ2-7; possibly TRBD1 for D (5 bases). Germline CDR1 MNHNY, CDR2 SVGAGI (reference sequence). This CDR3 comprises 14 residues. V lost 3 bases, J lost 6 bases, and 15 bases lay in between. CDR3 region: CASSYSPPGPEQYF. The CDR3 coding sequence is TGTGCCAGCAGTTATTCGCCGCCAGGGCCCGAGCAGTACTTC.

The chain combines TRBV7-7 with TRBJ2-5; TRBD1 matches at 8 bases. CDR1 and CDR2 (germline): SSHAT, FNYEAQ (reference sequence). There are 14 residues in the CDR3. Unmatched junction bases numbered 13, after V lost 5 bases and J lost 11 bases. The CDR3, as DNA: TGTGCCAGCAGCCCACAGACAGGGGACTCTGAGCAGTACTTC. Translation gives CASSPQTGDSEQYF.